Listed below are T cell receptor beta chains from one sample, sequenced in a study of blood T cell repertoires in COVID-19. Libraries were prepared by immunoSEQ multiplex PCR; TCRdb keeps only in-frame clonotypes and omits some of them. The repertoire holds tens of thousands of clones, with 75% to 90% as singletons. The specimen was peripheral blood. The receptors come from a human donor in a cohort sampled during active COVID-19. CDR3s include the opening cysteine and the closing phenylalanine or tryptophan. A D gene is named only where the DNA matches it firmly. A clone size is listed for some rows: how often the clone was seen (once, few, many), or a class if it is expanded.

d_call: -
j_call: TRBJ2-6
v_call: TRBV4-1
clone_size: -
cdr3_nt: TGCGCCAGCAGCCAGAACAGGTTCCCTGGGGCCAACGTCCTGACTTTC
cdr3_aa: CASSQNRFPGANVLTF

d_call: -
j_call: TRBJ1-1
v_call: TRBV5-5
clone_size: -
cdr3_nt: TGTGCCAGCAGCCCCTACAGGGAAGAAGCTTTCTTT
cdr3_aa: CASSPYREEAFF

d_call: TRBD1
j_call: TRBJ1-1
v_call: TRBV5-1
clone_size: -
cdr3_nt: TGCGCCAGCAGCTTACAGGGGTGGGACACTGAAGCTTTCTTT
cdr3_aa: CASSLQGWDTEAFF

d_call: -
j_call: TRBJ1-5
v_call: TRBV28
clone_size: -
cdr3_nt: TGTGCCAGTAATAGCAATCAGCCCCAGCATTTT
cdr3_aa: CASNSNQPQHF

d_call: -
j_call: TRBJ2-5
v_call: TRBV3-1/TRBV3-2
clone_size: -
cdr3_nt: TGTGCCAGCAGCCCCCACCCTCTGCGGGGAAGCCAAGAGACCCAGTACTTC
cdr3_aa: CASSPHPLRGSQETQYF

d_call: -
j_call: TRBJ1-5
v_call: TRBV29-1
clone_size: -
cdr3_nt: TGCAGCGTTCGGTACGGGAATAGCAATCAGCCCCAGCATTTT
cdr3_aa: CSVRYGNSNQPQHF

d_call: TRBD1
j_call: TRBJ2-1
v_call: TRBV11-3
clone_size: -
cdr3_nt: TGTGCCAGCAGCCCGGACAGGGGGCGCGAGAATGAGCAGTTCTTC
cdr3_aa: CASSPDRGRENEQFF

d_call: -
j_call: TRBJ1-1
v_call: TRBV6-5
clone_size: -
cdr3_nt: TGTGCCAGCAGCTCCTTTCAGGGGACTGAAGCTTTCTTT
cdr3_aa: CASSSFQGTEAFF

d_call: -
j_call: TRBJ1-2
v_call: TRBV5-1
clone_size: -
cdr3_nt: TGCGCCAGCAGCTTTGGATTAGGGGGGGCGTATGGCTACACCTTC
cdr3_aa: CASSFGLGGAYGYTF

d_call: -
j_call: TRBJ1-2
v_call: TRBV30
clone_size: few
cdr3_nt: TGTGCCGGACGTGACAGCTATGGCTACACCTTC
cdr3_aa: CAGRDSYGYTF

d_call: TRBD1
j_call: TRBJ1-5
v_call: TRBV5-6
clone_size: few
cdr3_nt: TGTGCCAGCAGCCGACAGGGGGCCTATCAGCCCCAGCATTTT
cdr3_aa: CASSRQGAYQPQHF

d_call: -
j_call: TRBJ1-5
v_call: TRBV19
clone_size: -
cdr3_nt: TGTGCCAGCGGCGGGCAGCCCCAGCATTTT
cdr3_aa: CASGGQPQHF

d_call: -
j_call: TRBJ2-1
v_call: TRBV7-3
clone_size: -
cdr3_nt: TGTGCCAGCAGCCCCCAGAATAGCGTTGATGAGCAGTTCTTC
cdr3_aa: CASSPQNSVDEQFF